This T cell receptor (beta chain) stems from a study of CD8 T cells in Susac syndrome. It was with random hexamers that 0.5 to 1 ug RNA was reverse transcribed. A multiplex approach, immunoSEQ multiplex PCR, amplified TCR beta CDR3 across 54 Vbeta and 13 Jbeta. Using its own MiXCR run on the immunoSEQ multiplex PCR reads, TCRdb lists one record per CDR3 protein. The sample has 400,000 to 550,000 distinct CDR3 sequences, around 85% seen once. This CDR3 has 14 residues. Trimming took 4 bases from V and 1 from J, leaving 10 bases between them. Germline CDR1 SNHLY, CDR2 FYNNEI. Sequencing used CD8+ T cells from PBMCs. V gene TRBV2 combines with J gene TRBJ1-1; D possibly corresponds to TRBD1 (5 bases). The receptor's source is a human donor with multiple sclerosis. DNA for the CDR3: TGTGCCAGCAGTGGTACAGGCACGAACACTGAAGCTTTCTTT. It yields the protein CASSGTGTNTEAFF.